Shown below are 9 T cell receptor beta chains from a single sample sequenced in a study of OX40 agonist ivuxolimab in advanced cancers. Libraries came from the immunoSEQ multiplex PCR assay. Here the immuneACCESS table is served through TCRdb, limited to in-frame sequences with V and J called. Missing clones are a known gap in these copies; in checked studies unresolved V genes cover under half, and the rest lacks a known reason. For this sample the table gives 9,000 to 13,000 clones, of which approximately 80% were detected only once. The ten largest account for more than 15% of the sample. The sequencing here drew on CD4+ or CD8+ T cells sorted from blood, taken in a trial of the OX40 agonist ivuxolimab. The receptors were sampled from an adult with an advanced solid tumor such as melanoma, head and neck, liver or kidney cancer.

This sequence joins TRBV11-3 and TRBJ1-2; D uncertain. The germline gives CDR1 SGHNT, CDR2 YENEEA. This CDR3 is built from 15 residues. V was trimmed by 5 bases and J by 5 bases, leaving 18 bases between them. The CDR3 DNA reads TGTGCCAGCAGCCACATTACCCCAGAAGCTTATGGCTACACCTTC. This sequence encodes CASSHITPEAYGYTF.

The V and J genes are TRBV29-1 and TRBJ2-3; D remains unclear. V shed 4 bases and J shed 1 base, with 15 bases lying between them. The germline CDR1 and CDR2 sequences are SQVTM and ANQGSEA. This CDR3 comprises 15 residues. DNA for the CDR3: TGCAGCGTTGTAAGGTCCTCCCTCGGCACAGATACGCAGTATTTT. Translating gives CSVVRSSLGTDTQYF.

The chain links TRBV6-1 to TRBJ2-3; a possible D gene is TRBD2 (5 bases). This CDR3 spans 15 amino acids. Germline values: CDR1 MNHNS, CDR2 SASEGT. The germline V and J ends were trimmed by 3 bases and 6 bases, with 16 bases remaining between them. For the CDR3, the DNA is TGTGCCAGCAGTGATGGCCAAGGAGGCGGGGATACGCAGTATTTT. It codes for CASSDGQGGGDTQYF.

This chain connects TRBV13 to TRBJ1-3, with D hard to call. V lost 7 bases, J lost 2 bases, and 15 bases lay in between. The CDR3 is made up of 15 amino acids. In germline, CDR1 is PRHDT, CDR2 FYEKMQ (reference sequence). Written as DNA, the CDR3 is TGTGCCAGCAAGGAGGGCAGTCACCCTGGAAACACCATATATTTT. Its protein product is CASKEGSHPGNTIYF.

CDR3 nucleotide sequence: TGTGCCTGGAGTGACGCCATGAACACTGAAGCTTTCTTT. This codes for CAWSDAMNTEAFF. This chain connects TRBV30 to TRBJ1-1; D call uncertain. The CDR3 spans 13 residues. Per the germline V gene, CDR1 is GTSNPN and CDR2 is SVGIG (reference sequence). V shed 1 base and J shed 0 bases, with 6 bases lying between them.

The chain joins TRBV27 to TRBJ1-2; TRBD1 aligns across 12 bases. The CDR3 consists of 16 residues. Germline assignment: CDR1 MNHEY and CDR2 SMNVEV (reference sequence). V lost 5 bases and J lost 5; bases outside the gene matches: 9. CDR3 region: CASSRTGTGGEYGYTF. The CDR3 DNA follows: TGTGCCAGCAGTAGGACCGGGACAGGGGGCGAGTATGGCTACACCTTC.

V usage is TRBV6-5 and J usage is TRBJ2-7; perhaps TRBD1 as D (6 bases). The CDR3 has 14 amino acids. Trimming pared 3 bases from V and 2 bases from J, leaving 11 bases between. Germline CDR1 reads MNHEY; CDR2 reads SVGAGI. DNA for the CDR3: TGTGCCAGCAGTTATCAACAGGGTACCTACGAGCAGTACTTC. Translation: CASSYQQGTYEQYF.

This clone was counted a few times. CDR3 region: CASSLGGHSNQPQHF. In DNA, the CDR3 is TGTGCCAGCAGCTTAGGGGGACATAGCAATCAGCCCCAGCATTTT. The chain employs TRBV7-9 and TRBJ1-5; D might be TRBD1 (6 bases). CDR1 is SEHNR, CDR2 FQNEAQ, per germline (reference sequence). This CDR3 region has 15 residues. Deletions cut 1 base from V and 0 bases from J, with 7 bases between.

The chain combines TRBV5-1 with TRBJ2-7; D is undetermined. Germline lookup yields CDR1 SGHRS and CDR2 YFSETQ. The CDR3 covers 12 residues. V was shortened by 3 bases and J by 4 bases, with 8 bases between the two germline ends. The CDR3 loop reads CASSSVGYEQYF. The CDR3 DNA reads TGCGCCAGCAGCTCCGTCGGTTACGAGCAGTACTTC.